These 27 T cell receptor beta chains were sequenced from one sample in a study of CD8 T cells in Susac syndrome. Reverse transcription used about 0.45 to 1 ug RNA and random hexamers. TCRdb re-called the immunoSEQ multiplex PCR reads with MiXCR, one entry per CDR3 protein. The sample has 400,000 to 550,000 distinct CDR3 sequences, more than 80% seen once; the top ten hold more than 0.09%. The sequencing input was CD8+ T cells from PBMCs. Receptors originate from a human donor with multiple sclerosis.

This chain links TRBV20-1 with TRBJ2-7, with TRBD2 matching over 9 bases. The CDR3 consists of 15 residues. Germline V CDR1 and CDR2: DFQATT, SNEGSKA (reference sequence). V shed 0 bases and J 2 bases; nucleotides not matched to a gene: 5. The CDR3 bases are TGCAGTGCTAGAGATCATGGACTAGCGACCTACGAGCAGTACTTC. Protein: CSARDHGLATYEQYF.

This chain joins TRBV10-1 and TRBJ1-1; D ambiguous. Germline V gene lookup returns CDR1 WNHNN and CDR2 SYGVQD (reference sequence). V was cut by 3 bases and J by 3 bases, with 8 bases left in between. This CDR3 region has 13 residues. For the CDR3, the DNA is TGCGCCAGCAGTGACCCGGGTGACACTGAAGCTTTCTTT. It codes for CASSDPGDTEAFF.

The J gene is TRBJ1-3, the V gene TRBV27; no definite D call. The V and J ends lost 5 bases and 1 base respectively, with 15 bases between them. The CDR3 consists of 16 residues. Germline CDR1 and CDR2: MNHEY and SMNVEV (reference sequence). CDR3 sequence (DNA): TGTGCCAGCAGTCGCAACCCACAGCTATCTGGAAACACCATATATTTT. Residues: CASSRNPQLSGNTIYF.

This clonotype came up a few times. The CDR3 DNA reads as TGTGCCAGTACAACGGGCCCGGGAGACACCGGGGAGCTGTTTTTT. Translated: CASTTGPGDTGELFF. The chain is built from TRBV19 and TRBJ2-2; tentatively, D is TRBD2 (6 bases). The CDR3 consists of 15 residues. Trimming removed 7 bases at V and 3 bases at J, with 15 bases between. In germline, CDR1 is LNHDA, CDR2 SQIVND (reference sequence).

The chain combines TRBV7-9 with TRBJ1-2; 9 bases line up with TRBD1. In germline, CDR1 is SEHNR, CDR2 FQNEAQ (reference sequence). The CDR3 covers 18 residues. With 5 bases clipped from V and 0 bases from J, the junction kept 13 bases outside the gene matches. CDR3 in amino acids: CASSAQPGQGFANYGYTF. The CDR3 nucleotides are TGTGCCAGCAGCGCCCAACCGGGACAGGGCTTTGCTAACTATGGCTACACCTTC.

The chain joins TRBV6-2 or TRBV6-3 to TRBJ1-5; D is ambiguous. The CDR3 loop spans 21 amino acids. The germline V gene has CDR1 MNHEY and CDR2 SVGEGT. V gave up 0 bases and J gave up 0 bases, with 24 bases separating them. The CDR3 protein is CASSYSIISPVGTRSNQPQHF. As DNA, the CDR3 is TGTGCCAGCAGTTACTCGATCATCTCTCCTGTCGGCACCCGTAGCAATCAGCCCCAGCATTTT.

This chain links TRBV6-5 with TRBJ2-7, with D hard to call. CDR1 is MNHEY and CDR2 is SVGAGI in the germline V gene. The CDR3 has 16 residues. Trimming stripped 0 bases from V and 2 bases from J, with 14 bases between. The CDR3 DNA reads TGTGCCAGCAGTTACTCGAGCCGAGACATAGCCTACGAGCAGTACTTC. This codes for CASSYSSRDIAYEQYF.

This sequence joins TRBV20-1 and TRBJ2-3; D ambiguous. The CDR3 is made up of 14 amino acids. The V gene lost 0 bases and the J gene lost 0 bases, with 7 bases spanning the gap. Germline CDR1 reads DFQATT; CDR2 reads SNEGSKA (reference sequence). CDR3 sequence reads: CSARDTESTDTQYF. The CDR3 DNA is TGCAGTGCTAGAGACACGGAAAGCACAGATACGCAGTATTTT.

This chain connects TRBV10-1 to TRBJ2-1; TRBD2 aligns across 12 bases. There are 16 residues in the CDR3. V lost 6 bases to trimming and J lost 1 base; unmatched junction nucleotides: 4. Germline V gives CDR1 WNHNN, CDR2 SYGVQD (reference sequence). CDR3 amino acids: CASSATSGSSYNEQFF. CDR3 DNA sequence: TGCGCCAGCAGCGCGACTAGCGGGAGTTCCTACAATGAGCAGTTCTTC.

This chain joins TRBV27 and TRBJ1-1, with 9 bases aligning to TRBD1. V shed 5 bases and J 11 bases; nucleotides not matched to a gene: 6. The CDR3 length is 12 residues. The germline V gene has CDR1 MNHEY and CDR2 SMNVEV (reference sequence). In DNA form, the CDR3 reads TGTGCCAGCAGTCCACGGACAGGGGAGGCTTTCTTT. Translation gives CASSPRTGEAFF.

This chain joins TRBV4-1 and TRBJ2-1, with 11 bases matching TRBD2. Germline lookup yields CDR1 MGHRA and CDR2 YSYEKL. The length of the CDR3 is 15 residues. J gave up 4 bases and V 4 bases, and 3 bases lay outside the gene matches. Here the CDR3 reads CASSRASGGYNEQFF. The CDR3 DNA reads as TGCGCCAGCAGCCGAGCTAGCGGGGGGTACAATGAGCAGTTCTTC.

This chain joins TRBV4-1 and TRBJ2-7; D remains unclear. This CDR3 spans 15 amino acids. CDR1 and CDR2 from the germline V gene are MGHRA and YSYEKL. Trimming removed 1 base from V and 5 bases from J, with 15 bases in between. Written as DNA, the CDR3 is TGCGCCAGCAGCCAAGGGGCGGCAGGCATCGACGAGCAGTACTTC. Encoded protein: CASSQGAAGIDEQYF.

The V and J genes are TRBV27 and TRBJ1-3, with no clear D. V shed 5 bases and J shed 0 bases, with 8 bases lying between them. Germline V CDR1 and CDR2: MNHEY, SMNVEV (reference sequence). This CDR3 is built from 14 residues. CDR3 in DNA: TGTGCCAGCAGTCCCGGGGTCTCTGGAAACACCATATATTTT. It translates to CASSPGVSGNTIYF.

This rearrangement joins TRBV11-3 to TRBJ2-5; D is ambiguous. The CDR3 length is 13 residues. Trimming stripped 0 bases from V and 2 bases from J, with 4 bases between. Germline V gene data show CDR1 as SGHNT and CDR2 as YENEEA. CDR3 DNA: TGTGCCAGCAGCTTAGAGCGGCAAGAGACCCAGTACTTC. It translates to CASSLERQETQYF.

This chain's CDR3 is CASIRPDGRFTEAFF. The CDR3, as DNA: TGTGCCAGCATCCGACCGGACGGTAGATTCACTGAAGCTTTCTTT. This chain connects TRBV6-1 to TRBJ1-1; D not resolved. The V gene lost 7 bases and the J gene lost 4 bases, with 19 bases spanning the gap. The CDR3 contains 15 residues. In germline, CDR1 is MNHNS, CDR2 SASEGT.

J is TRBJ1-5 and V is TRBV2; D remains unclear. The ends were cut back, 1 base at V and 4 bases at J, with 5 bases in the middle. The CDR3 has 13 residues. Germline loops: CDR1 SNHLY, CDR2 FYNNEI. As DNA, the CDR3 is TGTGCCAGCAGTGAAGAGGGAAATCAGCCCCAGCATTTT. Translation: CASSEEGNQPQHF.

The chain has TRBV4-1 and TRBJ2-1; 7 bases are shared with TRBD2. With 1 base clipped from V and 5 bases from J, the junction kept 8 bases outside the gene matches. CDR1 MGHRA and CDR2 YSYEKL come from the germline V gene. The length of the CDR3 is 16 residues. The chain's CDR3 is CASSQVSTRGDNEQFF. The CDR3 DNA reads as TGCGCCAGCAGCCAAGTTTCGACTCGGGGGGACAATGAGCAGTTCTTC.

V gene TRBV11-2 combines with J gene TRBJ2-1; D may match TRBD1 or TRBD2 (6 bases each). The germline gives CDR1 SGHAT, CDR2 FQNNGV. V was cut by 6 bases and J by 8 bases, with 23 bases left in between. The CDR3 consists of 16 residues. CDR3 nucleotides: TGTGCCAGCAGTTACCCGGACACGGGGGCGACGGATGAGCAGTTCTTC. Residues: CASSYPDTGATDEQFF.

The chain links TRBV4-1 to TRBJ1-5; D is uncertain. The germline CDR1 and CDR2 sequences are MGHRA and YSYEKL. V lost 2 bases, J lost 0 bases, and 20 bases lay in between. The CDR3 runs to 19 residues. CDR3: CASSQRIPDSRHSNQPQHF. The CDR3, as DNA: TGCGCCAGCAGCCAAAGGATCCCGGACTCAAGGCATAGCAATCAGCCCCAGCATTTT.

The chain links TRBV4-1 to TRBJ2-3, with 8 bases matching TRBD2. The CDR3 is 16 residues long. V was pared by 0 bases and J by 1 base, with 3 bases of the junction left unmatched. The germline gives CDR1 MGHRA, CDR2 YSYEKL. The CDR3 nucleotides read TGCGCCAGCAGCCAAGAAGGGACTAGGGGCACAGATACGCAGTATTTT. It encodes CASSQEGTRGTDTQYF.

J is TRBJ1-2 and V is TRBV30, with 9 bases matching TRBD1. The CDR3 covers 13 residues. V lost 3 bases to trimming and J lost 4 bases; unmatched junction nucleotides: 3. Germline-derived CDR1 and CDR2 are GTSNPN and SVGIG (reference sequence). CDR3 DNA sequence: TGTGCCTGGAGAGCACAGGGGGCCTATGGCTACACCTTC. This encodes CAWRAQGAYGYTF.

V and J are TRBV7-8 and TRBJ2-7, with TRBD1 matching over 9 bases. The CDR3 runs to 14 residues. Germline V gene data show CDR1 as SGHVS and CDR2 as FQNEAQ. With V trimmed by 3 bases and J by 3 bases, 3 bases remained unmatched. The CDR3 reads CASSFGQGIYEQYF. The CDR3 DNA sequence: TGTGCCAGCAGCTTTGGACAGGGGATCTACGAGCAGTACTTC.

This chain connects TRBV4-1 to TRBJ1-5, with D unclear. V shed 0 bases and J shed 0 bases, with 6 bases lying between them. The CDR3 length is 15 residues. The germline gives CDR1 MGHRA, CDR2 YSYEKL. CDR3 loop: CASSQEGYSNQPQHF. The CDR3 nucleotides are TGCGCCAGCAGCCAAGAGGGCTATAGCAATCAGCCCCAGCATTTT.

The chain is built from TRBV27 and TRBJ1-1, with D possibly TRBD1 on 5 matching bases. Germline values: CDR1 MNHEY, CDR2 SMNVEV (reference sequence). Trimming stripped 1 base from V and 0 bases from J, with 12 bases between. CDR3 length equals 16 residues. CDR3 nucleotide sequence: TGTGCCAGCAGTTTATTGGCAGGGAATATGAACACTGAAGCTTTCTTT. It encodes CASSLLAGNMNTEAFF.

The V call is TRBV6-5, the J call TRBJ2-1; no reliable D call. V was pared by 1 base and J by 11 bases, with 6 bases between. There are 11 residues in the CDR3. Germline loops: CDR1 MNHEY, CDR2 SVGAGI. The chain's CDR3 is CASSYWKKQFF. The CDR3 DNA is TGTGCCAGCAGTTACTGGAAGAAGCAGTTCTTC.

This chain uses TRBV6-6 with TRBJ2-7; 9 positions match TRBD2. With 10 bases clipped from V and 6 bases from J, the junction kept 10 bases outside the gene matches. This CDR3 has 13 amino acids. Germline V gene lookup returns CDR1 MNHNY and CDR2 SVGAGI (reference sequence). The CDR3: CATLPGLAVEQYF. The CDR3 DNA reads TGTGCCACCCTTCCGGGACTAGCAGTCGAGCAGTACTTC.

The V call is TRBV7-9, the J call TRBJ2-6; perhaps TRBD1 as D (5 bases). The CDR3 sequence is 17 residues long. V lost 3 bases and J lost 0, with 12 bases in between. Germline loops: CDR1 SEHNR, CDR2 FQNEAQ (reference sequence). The CDR3 DNA follows: TGTGCCAGCAGCTTCCTTGGGGCCGCCTCTGGGGCCAACGTCCTGACTTTC. Amino acid sequence: CASSFLGAASGANVLTF. Variable domain in full (rest from reference TRBV7-9 and TRBJ2-6): DTGVSQNPRHKITKRGQNVTFRCDPISEHNRLYWYRQTLGQGPEFLTYFQNEAQLEKSRLLSDRFSAERPKGSFSTLEIQRTEQGDSAMYLCASSFLGAASGANVLTFGAGSRLTVL.